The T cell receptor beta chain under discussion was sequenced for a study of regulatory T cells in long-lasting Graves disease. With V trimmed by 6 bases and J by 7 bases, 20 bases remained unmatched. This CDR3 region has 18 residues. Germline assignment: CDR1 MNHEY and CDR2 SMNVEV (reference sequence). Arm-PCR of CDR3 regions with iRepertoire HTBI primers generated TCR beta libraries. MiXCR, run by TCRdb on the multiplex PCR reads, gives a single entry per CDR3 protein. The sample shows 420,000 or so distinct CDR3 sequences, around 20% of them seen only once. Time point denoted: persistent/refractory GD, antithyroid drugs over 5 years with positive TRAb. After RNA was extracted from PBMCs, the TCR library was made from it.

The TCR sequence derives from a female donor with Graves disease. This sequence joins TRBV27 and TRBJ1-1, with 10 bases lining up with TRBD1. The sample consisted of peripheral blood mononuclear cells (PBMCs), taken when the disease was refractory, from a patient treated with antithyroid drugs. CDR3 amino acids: CASSHRLGTGVGYGEAFF. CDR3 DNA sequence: TGTGCCAGCAGCCACCGCCTCGGGACAGGGGTAGGGTACGGTGAAGCTTTCTTT.